The rows below give T cell receptor beta chains drawn from one sample of a study of blood T cell repertoires in COVID-19. Sequenced by immunoSEQ multiplex PCR; TCRdb stores in-frame clones only, minus some. Found here are roughly 40,000 clones, 65% to 80% of them singletons; the top ten hold roughly a quarter. What was sequenced was peripheral blood. These receptor sequences come from a man older than 75 with acute or convalescent COVID-19. Each CDR3 is given with its conserved first and last residue. Fields, in order: V gene, CDR3 protein.

TRBV7-8 CASSPRTAEAFF
TRBV10-2 CASSDRGTYNEQFF
TRBV19 CASSTNRASNQPQHF
TRBV28 CASSLTPGNTEAFF
TRBV4-2 CASSQMLSQGVTEAFF
TRBV3-1/TRBV3-2 CASSQGRNTGQYF
TRBV5-1 CASSEGAQGVGYTF
TRBV5-1 CASSLEGMALETQYF
TRBV27 CASSQGTRNQPQHF
TRBV7-8 CASRDRSYEQYF
TRBV7-8 CASSLARGDTEAFF
TRBV10-2 CASSPGTNTIQYF
TRBV28 CASREAGTAYYGYTF
TRBV19 CASSALGGGGNEKLFF
TRBV24-1 CATSDLTGAADTQYF
TRBV7-6 CASSADRGDYGYTF
TRBV5-1 CASSTIGLAGGRSYEQYF
TRBV19 CASSIAGGFNEKLFF